These 8 T cell receptor beta chains came from one sample sequenced in a study of T cell responses to AZD1222 COVID-19 vaccine. Assay used: immunoSEQ multiplex PCR; TCRdb lists only in-frame clones, some missing. The data contain about 84,000 clones, 70% to 90% of them seen just once; the ten biggest clones take up 9.5% to 13%. The material sequenced was peripheral blood, taken 28 days after the second AZD1222 dose. Source of these receptors: an adult who received the AZD1222 COVID-19 vaccine.

In the case of this clone: Compared with germline, one end of the junction differs, possibly owing to a read error. V usage is TRBV2 and J usage is TRBJ2-7; D may be TRBD1 or TRBD2 (5 bases each). Germline lookup yields CDR1 SNHLY and CDR2 FYNNEI. CDR3 size: 12 residues. CDR3 nucleotides: TGTGCCAGCAGGCTCGACAGCGGAAAAGGCTTCTTC. Encoded protein: CASRLDSGKGFF.

The chain uses TRBV3-1 (or the pseudogene TRBV3-2) and TRBJ1-2; perhaps TRBD1 as D (5 bases). Germline CDR1 is LGHDT and CDR2 is YNNKEL (reference sequence). V dropped 7 bases and J dropped 4 bases, with 16 bases sitting between them. The CDR3 is 14 amino acids. The CDR3 protein is CASIHRDPSYGYTF. CDR3 in DNA: TGTGCCAGCATCCACCGGGACCCTAGCTATGGCTACACCTTC.

This clone came up once. The chain couples TRBV5-1 to TRBJ1-1, with D unclear. Germline-derived CDR1 and CDR2 are SGHRS and YFSETQ. Trimming stripped 4 bases from V and 0 bases from J, with 7 bases between. The CDR3 consists of 13 residues. The CDR3 DNA reads TGCGCCAGCAGCCTTCGGATGAACACTGAAGCTTTCTTT. It is translated as CASSLRMNTEAFF.

The V call is TRBV4-2, the J call TRBJ1-5; D not certain. Trimming left V 2 bases short and J 6 bases short, with 8 bases between. There are 13 residues in the CDR3. The germline V gene encodes CDR1 LGHNA and CDR2 YNFKEQ. DNA of the CDR3: TGTGCCAGCAGCCAAAAGGGAGGTCAGCCCCAGCATTTT. This gives the protein CASSQKGGQPQHF.

The table lists this clone with a few counts. V and J are TRBV7-2 and TRBJ2-3; TRBD2 is a possible D gene (5 bases). With 2 bases removed from V and 3 bases from J, the gap between germline ends came to 15 bases. CDR3 length: 16 amino acids. Looked up from germline, CDR1 is SGHTA and CDR2 is FQGNSA. CDR3 sequence reads: CASSLISGTRTDTQYF. Written as DNA, the CDR3 is TGTGCCAGCAGCTTAATCAGCGGCACCCGGACAGATACGCAGTATTTT.

This chain links TRBV4-2 with TRBJ1-6; D gene uncertain. Between the trimmed V and J ends, which lost 1 base and 0 bases, there was a span of 13 bases. CDR1 and CDR2 from the germline V gene are LGHNA and YNFKEQ. This CDR3 region has 18 residues. CDR3 DNA sequence: TGTGCCAGCAGCCAAGCCATGGGCGTTGGCTCCTATAATTCACCCCTCCACTTT. Residues: CASSQAMGVGSYNSPLHF.

About this clone itself: One end of the junction varies from germline; a read error may be responsible. The CDR3 DNA is TGCAGCGTCGAGGGGGGCTGGGCCCAAGCGACCCAGTACTTC. Protein: CSVEGGWAQATQYF. The rearrangement uses TRBV29-1 and TRBJ2-5, with D perhaps being TRBD1 or TRBD2 (6 bases each). CDR3 length: 14 residues. In germline, CDR1 is SQVTM, CDR2 ANQGSEA.

The V and J genes are TRBV11-2 and TRBJ2-1; 8 bases are a match to TRBD2. This CDR3 is built from 17 residues. V trimming: 0 bases; J trimming: 5 bases; junction bases outside the gene matches: 9. Per germline, CDR1 SGHAT and CDR2 FQNNGV. CDR3 nucleotide sequence: TGTGCCAGCAGCTTAGATCGCGGGGGGATGTTGCACAATGAGCAGTTCTTC. Encoded protein: CASSLDRGGMLHNEQFF. Supplemented by reference TRBV11-2 and TRBJ2-1, the full variable domain reads EAGVAQSPRYKIIEKRQSVAFWCNPISGHATLYWYQQILGQGPKLLIQFQNNGVVDDSQLPKDRFSAERLKGVDSTLKIQPAKLEDSAVYLCASSLDRGGMLHNEQFFGPGTRLTVL.